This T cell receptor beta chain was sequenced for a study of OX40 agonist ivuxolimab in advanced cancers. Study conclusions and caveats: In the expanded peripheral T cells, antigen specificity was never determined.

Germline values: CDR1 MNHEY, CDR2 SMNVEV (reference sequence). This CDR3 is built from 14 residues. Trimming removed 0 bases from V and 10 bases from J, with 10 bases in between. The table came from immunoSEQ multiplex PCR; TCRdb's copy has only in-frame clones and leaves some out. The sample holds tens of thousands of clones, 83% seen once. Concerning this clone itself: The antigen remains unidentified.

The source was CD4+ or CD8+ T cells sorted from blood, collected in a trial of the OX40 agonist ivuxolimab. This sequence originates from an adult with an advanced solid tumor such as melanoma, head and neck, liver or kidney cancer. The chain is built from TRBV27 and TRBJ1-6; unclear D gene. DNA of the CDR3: TGTGCCAGCAGTTTATCTCAGAGTGCCTCACCCCTCCACTTT. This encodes CASSLSQSASPLHF.